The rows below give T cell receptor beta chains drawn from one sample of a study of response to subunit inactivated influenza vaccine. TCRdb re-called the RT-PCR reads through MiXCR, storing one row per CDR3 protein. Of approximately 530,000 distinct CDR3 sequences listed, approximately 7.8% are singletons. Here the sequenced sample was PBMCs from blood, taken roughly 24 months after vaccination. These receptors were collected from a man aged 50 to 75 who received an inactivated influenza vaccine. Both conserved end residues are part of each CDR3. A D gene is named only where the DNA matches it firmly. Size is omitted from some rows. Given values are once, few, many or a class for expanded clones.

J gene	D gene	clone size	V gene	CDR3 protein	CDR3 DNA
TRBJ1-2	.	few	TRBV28	CASSSPGGYTF	TGTGCCAGCAGTTCCCCGGGGGGCTACACCTTC
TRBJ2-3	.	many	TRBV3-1	CASSQFLADSDTQYF	TGTGCCAGCAGCCAATTCCTAGCAGATTCAGATACGCAGTATTTT
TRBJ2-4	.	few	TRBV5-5	CASSLLSGQYF	TGTGCCAGCAGCTTGCTGTCCGGACAGTACTTC
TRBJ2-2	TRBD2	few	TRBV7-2	CASSLARGAVPGELFF	TGTGCCAGCAGCTTAGCGCGGGGGGCAGTTCCCGGGGAGCTGTTTTTT
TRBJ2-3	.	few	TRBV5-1	CASRVAVSTDTQYF	TGCGCCAGCAGGGTAGCGGTTAGCACAGATACGCAGTATTTT
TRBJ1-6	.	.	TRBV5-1	CASSLDQMWNSPLHF	TGCGCCAGCAGCTTGGACCAGATGTGGAATTCACCCCTCCACTTT
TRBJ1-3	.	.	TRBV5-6	CASSWGGSGNTIYF	TGTGCCAGCAGCTGGGGTGGTTCTGGAAACACCATATATTTT
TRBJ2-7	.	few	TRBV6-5	CASSYSSKAYEQYF	TGTGCCAGCAGTTACTCGAGTAAGGCCTACGAGCAGTACTTC
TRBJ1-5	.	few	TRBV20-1	CSALALRDNQPQHF	TGCAGTGCCCTAGCTCTTAGGGACAATCAGCCCCAGCATTTT
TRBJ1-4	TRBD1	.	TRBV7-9	CASSLAVGQDEKLFF	TGTGCCAGCAGCTTAGCGGTGGGACAGGATGAAAAACTGTTTTTT
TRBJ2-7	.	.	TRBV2	CASRRGGGALYEQYF	TGTGCCAGCAGGAGAGGGGGAGGGGCCCTCTACGAGCAGTACTTC
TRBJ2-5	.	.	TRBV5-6	CASSLQGKHRETQYF	TGTGCCAGCAGCTTGCAGGGGAAGCATCGAGAGACCCAGTACTTC
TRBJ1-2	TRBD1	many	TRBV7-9	CASSSNRDRVDYGYTF	TGTGCCAGCAGCTCGAACCGGGACAGGGTCGACTATGGCTACACCTTC
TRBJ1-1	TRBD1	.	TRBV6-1	CASRDGTGSYEAFF	TGTGCCAGCAGGGACGGGACAGGGTCATATGAAGCTTTCTTT
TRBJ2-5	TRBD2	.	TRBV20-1	CSASRRGIQETQYF	TGCAGTGCTAGTCGGCGGGGGATACAAGAGACCCAGTACTTC
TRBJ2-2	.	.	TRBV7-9	CASSFGPSGEELFF	TGTGCCAGCAGCTTCGGCCCCTCCGGCGAGGAGCTGTTTTTT
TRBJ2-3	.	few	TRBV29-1	CSVESARGSDTQYF	TGCAGCGTTGAATCCGCTAGAGGATCAGATACGCAGTATTTT
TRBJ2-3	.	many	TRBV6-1	CASSDWARSTDTQYF	TGTGCCAGCAGTGATTGGGCCAGAAGCACAGATACGCAGTATTTT
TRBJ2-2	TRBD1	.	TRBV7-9	CASSSLPDRRTPGELFF	TGTGCCAGCAGCTCCCTTCCGGACAGGCGTACACCCGGGGAGCTGTTTTTT
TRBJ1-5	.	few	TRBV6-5	CASSYLAASINQPQHF	TGTGCCAGCAGTTACTTGGCAGCGAGCATCAATCAGCCCCAGCATTTT
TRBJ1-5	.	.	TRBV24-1	CATSGSSYNQPQHF	TGTGCCACCAGCGGGTCCTCATATAATCAGCCCCAGCATTTT
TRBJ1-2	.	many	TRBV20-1	CSASEGGGYTF	TGCAGTGCCTCGGAGGGGGGAGGCTACACCTTC
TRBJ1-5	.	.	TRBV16	CASSQAGGTQPQHF	TGTGCCAGCAGCCAGGCGGGGGGGACCCAGCCCCAGCATTTT
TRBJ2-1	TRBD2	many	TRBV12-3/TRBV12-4	CASSLAGGNEQFF	TGTGCCAGCAGTTTGGCGGGAGGTAATGAGCAGTTCTTC
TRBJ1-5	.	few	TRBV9	CASSVDGLSNQPQHF	TGTGCCAGCAGCGTAGACGGGCTAAGCAATCAGCCCCAGCATTTT
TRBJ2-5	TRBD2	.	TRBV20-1	CSVRLAAVKETQYF	TGCAGTGTCAGACTAGCGGCAGTTAAAGAGACCCAGTACTTC
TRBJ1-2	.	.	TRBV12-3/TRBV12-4	CASSTTTWNYGYTF	TGTGCCAGCAGTACCACGACATGGAACTATGGCTACACCTTC
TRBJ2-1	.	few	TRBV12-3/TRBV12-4	CASIQGGSYNEQFF	TGTGCCAGCATTCAGGGTGGGTCCTACAATGAGCAGTTCTTC
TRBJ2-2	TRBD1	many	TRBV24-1	CATSDQGAHERTGELFF	TGTGCCACCAGTGATCAGGGGGCGCATGAGAGAACCGGGGAGCTGTTTTTT
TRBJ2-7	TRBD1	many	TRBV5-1	CASSYSGTGGSEQYF	TGCGCCAGCAGCTACTCCGGGACAGGGGGTTCCGAGCAGTACTTC
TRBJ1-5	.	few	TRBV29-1	CSVARENNQPQHF	TGCAGCGTTGCCAGGGAGAACAATCAGCCCCAGCATTTT
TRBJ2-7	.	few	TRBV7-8	CASSLGVAETYEQYF	TGTGCCAGCAGCTTAGGGGTAGCGGAGACCTACGAGCAGTACTTC
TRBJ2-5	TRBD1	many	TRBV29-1	CSVSQDRRTETQYF	TGCAGCGTTTCCCAGGACAGGAGGACAGAGACCCAGTACTTC
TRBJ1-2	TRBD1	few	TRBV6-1	CASSGTGANYGYTF	TGTGCCAGCAGTGGGACAGGGGCCAACTATGGCTACACCTTC
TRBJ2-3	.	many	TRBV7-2	CASSLVIGGADTQYF	TGTGCCAGCAGCTTAGTTATTGGAGGGGCAGATACGCAGTATTTT
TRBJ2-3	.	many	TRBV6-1	CASSGGKSTDTQYF	TGTGCCAGCAGTGGCGGGAAGAGCACAGATACGCAGTATTTT
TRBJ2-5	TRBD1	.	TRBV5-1	CASSLQGTLAETQYF	TGCGCCAGCAGCCTACAGGGGACCCTGGCGGAGACCCAGTACTTC
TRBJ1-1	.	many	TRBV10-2	CASSEIRNTEAFF	TGCGCCAGCAGTGAAATCCGGAACACTGAAGCTTTCTTT
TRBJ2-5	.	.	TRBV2	CASSERGRKETQYF	TGTGCCAGCAGTGAACGCGGACGGAAAGAGACCCAGTACTTC
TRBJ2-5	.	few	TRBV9	CASSVGGGSQETQYF	TGTGCCAGCAGCGTAGGGGGCGGATCCCAAGAGACCCAGTACTTC
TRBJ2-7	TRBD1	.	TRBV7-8	CASSLSYGTAGTYEQYF	TGTGCCAGCAGCTTATCTTACGGGACAGCCGGTACCTACGAGCAGTACTTC
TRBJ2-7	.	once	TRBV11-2	CASSLGSGNEQYF	TGTGCCAGCAGCTTGGGCAGTGGGAACGAGCAGTACTTC
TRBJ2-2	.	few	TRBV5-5	CASNPTGLGNTGELFF	TGTGCCAGCAACCCAACAGGGTTGGGGAACACCGGGGAGCTGTTTTTT
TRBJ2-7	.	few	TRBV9	CASSVGGDVRYEQYF	TGTGCCAGCAGCGTAGGTGGGGACGTACGCTACGAGCAGTACTTC
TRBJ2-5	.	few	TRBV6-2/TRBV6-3	CASSYQDRRQETQYF	TGTGCCAGCAGTTACCAGGACAGAAGACAAGAGACCCAGTACTTC
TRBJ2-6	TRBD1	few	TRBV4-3	CASGGVRGPSGANVLTF	TGCGCCAGCGGAGGTGTCAGGGGGCCGTCTGGGGCCAACGTCCTGACTTTC
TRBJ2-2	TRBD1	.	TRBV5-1	CASSPNPLGQGTGELFF	TGCGCCAGCAGCCCCAACCCATTGGGACAGGGCACCGGGGAGCTGTTTTTT
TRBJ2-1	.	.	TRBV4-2	CASSQGGGGAPEQFF	TGTGCCAGCAGCCAAGGAGGAGGGGGGGCCCCTGAGCAGTTCTTC
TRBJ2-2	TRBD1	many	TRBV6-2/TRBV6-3	CASSYFQQGTGELFF	TGTGCCAGCAGTTACTTCCAACAGGGGACCGGGGAGCTGTTTTTT